Shown below are 16 T cell receptor beta chains from a single sample sequenced in a study of cytomegalovirus exposure and HLA in healthy donors. The primer mix had 60 Vbeta and 13 Jbeta primers. Method: immunoSEQ multiplex PCR; TCRdb's copy keeps in-frame clones and lacks some. The sample has about 140,000 clones, over 75% seen once. The specimen sequenced was PBMCs. The receptors shown here come from a man aged 45-65 years in good health and CMV-seronegative.

The chain is built from TRBV27 and TRBJ1-2, with TRBD1 matching over 8 bases. J gave up 7 bases and V 1 base, and 11 bases lay outside the gene matches. Germline V gene sequence: CDR1 MNHEY, CDR2 SMNVEV (reference sequence). CDR3 length: 16 amino acids. In DNA, the CDR3 is TGTGCCAGCAGTTTATTGGCCCCCCAGGGGGCTTCTGGCTACACCTTC. This codes for CASSLLAPQGASGYTF.

The J gene is TRBJ1-4, the V gene TRBV5-1, with D tentatively TRBD1 (6 bases). The CDR3 is 15 amino acids. V dropped 6 bases and J dropped 5 bases, with 17 bases sitting between them. In germline, CDR1 is SGHRS, CDR2 YFSETQ. The CDR3 DNA reads TGCGCCAGCAAATTGGGGGGGCAGACGAATGAAAAACTGTTTTTT. The encoded protein is CASKLGGQTNEKLFF. The whole variable domain, remainder taken from reference TRBV5-1 and TRBJ1-4, is KAGVTQTPRYLIKTRGQQVTLSCSPISGHRSVSWYQQTPGQGLQFLFEYFSETQRNKGNFPGRFSGRQFSNSRSEMNVSTLELGDSALYLCASKLGGQTNEKLFFGSGTQLSVL.

This chain links TRBV11-1 with TRBJ1-5, with D possibly TRBD1 on 6 matching bases. CDR3 length: 17 amino acids. CDR1 is SGHAT and CDR2 is FQDESV in the germline V gene (reference sequence). V was shortened by 2 bases and J by 2 bases, with 16 bases between the two germline ends. DNA of the CDR3: TGTGCCAGCAGCTTAACCCAGGGGAGCACGGGCAATCAGCCCCAGCATTTT. Translation: CASSLTQGSTGNQPQHF.

The CDR3 region has the DNA TGTGCCAGCAGCGTAGACCCCGGGACACCGGGGGAGCTGTTTTTT. Its translation is CASSVDPGTPGELFF. V gene TRBV9 combines with J gene TRBJ2-2; D may be TRBD1 (6 bases). In germline, CDR1 is SGDLS, CDR2 YYNGEE. V was clipped by 0 bases and J by 8 bases, with 14 bases between them. The CDR3 runs to 15 residues. The complete variable domain, with remaining parts taken from reference TRBV9 and TRBJ2-2, reads DSGVTQTPKHLITATGQRVTLRCSPRSGDLSVYWYQQSLDQGLQFLIQYYNGEERAKGNILERFSAQQFPDLHSELNLSSLELGDSALYFCASSVDPGTPGELFFGEGSRLTVL.

The V call is TRBV5-1, the J call TRBJ2-3, with 12 nucleotides matching TRBD2. V trimming: 3 bases; J trimming: 5 bases; junction bases outside the gene matches: 7. Per the germline V gene, CDR1 is SGHRS and CDR2 is YFSETQ. The CDR3 consists of 16 residues. The CDR3 DNA follows: TGCGCCAGCAGCTGGACTAGCGGGGCGGCGGGAGATACGCAGTATTTT. It is translated as CASSWTSGAAGDTQYF.

On this clone: Other nucleotide sequences in the sample specify the same CDR3. The chain has TRBV7-3 and TRBJ1-1; weak D call: TRBD1 (6 bases). The CDR3 spans 16 residues. CDR1 and CDR2 (germline): SGHTA, FQGTGA. The V end was cut by 6 bases, the J end by 5 bases, with 22 bases between. The CDR3 DNA is TGTGCCAGCAGTTTAGTGGGCAGGGTAGGGGGAACTGAAGCTTTCTTT. Translation gives CASSLVGRVGGTEAFF.

The chain combines TRBV6-1 with TRBJ1-1; D perhaps matches TRBD1 (5 bases). Trimming cost V 6 bases and J 4 bases, with 18 bases left between them. The germline V gene encodes CDR1 MNHNS and CDR2 SASEGT. The CDR3 is made up of 15 amino acids. In DNA, the CDR3 is TGTGCCAGCAGGGGGCCCCGACGGGGGACCACTGAAGCTTTCTTT. Encoded protein: CASRGPRRGTTEAFF.

The chain uses TRBV6-5 and TRBJ2-1, with TRBD2 identical over 10 bases. Germline V gene data show CDR1 as MNHEY and CDR2 as SVGAGI. CDR3 size: 15 residues. CDR3 amino acids: CATLNQRGGYNEQFF. The CDR3 DNA is TGTGCTACGCTAAACCAGCGGGGGGGATACAATGAGCAGTTCTTC.

The chain employs TRBV10-3 and TRBJ1-2; 9 bases agree with TRBD1. This CDR3 spans 15 amino acids. Germline CDR1 ENHRY, CDR2 SYGVKD. The V and J ends lost 2 bases and 6 bases, in that order; junction bases with no gene match: 7. The CDR3 loop is CAISEGGTGIDGYTF. DNA for the CDR3: TGTGCCATCAGTGAGGGGGGGACAGGGATTGATGGCTACACCTTC.

V and J are TRBV2 and TRBJ2-3; 12 nucleotides line up with TRBD2. The V segment lost 4 bases and the J segment 10 bases; nucleotides outside the gene matches: 6. Germline V gene data show CDR1 as SNHLY and CDR2 as FYNNEI. The CDR3 is 14 amino acids. CDR3 nucleotides: TGTGCCAGCAGTGCGACTAGCGGGGGTGAGGCGCAGTATTTT. Protein product: CASSATSGGEAQYF.

The V call is TRBV11-2, the J call TRBJ2-1; D may be TRBD2 (6 bases). With 3 bases removed from V and 0 bases from J, the gap between germline ends came to 9 bases. Looked up from germline, CDR1 is SGHAT and CDR2 is FQNNGV. CDR3 length: 15 amino acids. CDR3 sequence reads: CASSFRRGSYNEQFF. CDR3 bases: TGTGCCAGCAGCTTTCGGAGGGGCTCCTACAATGAGCAGTTCTTC.

The chain couples TRBV11-3 to TRBJ2-7; weak D call: TRBD1 (6 bases). CDR3 size: 14 residues. V lost 7 bases and J lost 2, with 15 bases in between. Looked up from germline, CDR1 is SGHNT and CDR2 is YENEEA. CDR3 protein: CASNNPGQAYEQYF. In DNA, the CDR3 is TGTGCCAGCAACAATCCGGGACAAGCCTACGAGCAGTACTTC. Full variable domain (rest looked up from reference TRBV11-3 and TRBJ2-7): EAGVVQSPRYKIIEKKQPVAFWCNPISGHNTLYWYLQNLGQGPELLIRYENEEAVDDSQLPKDRFSAERLKGVDSTLKIQPAELGDSAVYLCASNNPGQAYEQYFGPGTRLTVT.

The chain carries TRBV5-1 and TRBJ2-1, with 11 bases aligning to TRBD2. The CDR3 is 16 amino acids. Germline CDR1 and CDR2: SGHRS and YFSETQ. V gave up 5 bases and J gave up 1 base; unmatched junction bases: 5. For the CDR3, the DNA is TGCGCCAGCAGACCGATAGCGGGAGGGTCCTACAATGAGCAGTTCTTC. Its translation is CASRPIAGGSYNEQFF.

V gene TRBV6-1 combines with J gene TRBJ1-2; possibly TRBD1 for D (5 bases). With 3 bases removed from V and 8 bases from J, the gap between germline ends came to 13 bases. CDR1 is MNHNS, CDR2 SASEGT, per germline. The CDR3 has 13 amino acids. The CDR3 DNA is TGTGCCAGCAGTGAGCAGGGAGGACCGGGCTACACCTTC. It translates to CASSEQGGPGYTF.

The chain is built from TRBV5-1 and TRBJ2-1; 11 nucleotides agree with TRBD2. This CDR3 is built from 15 residues. Germline-derived CDR1 and CDR2 are SGHRS and YFSETQ. V was pared by 8 bases and J by 5 bases, with 9 bases of the junction left unmatched. The chain's CDR3 is CASSGTSGVDNEQFF. Here the CDR3 DNA reads TGCGCCAGTTCCGGGACTAGCGGTGTAGACAATGAGCAGTTCTTC.

V usage is TRBV7-8 and J usage is TRBJ1-2; 9 bases align to TRBD1. This CDR3 comprises 18 residues. CDR1 and CDR2 (germline): SGHVS, FQNEAQ. The V and J ends lost 3 bases and 2 bases, in that order; junction bases with no gene match: 13. CDR3 protein: CASSLLRPYGQGNYGYTF. CDR3 DNA sequence: TGTGCCAGCAGCTTGCTACGCCCGTACGGACAGGGGAACTATGGCTACACCTTC. Looking up the rest from reference TRBV7-8 and TRBJ1-2 gives the full variable domain: GAGVSQSPRYKVAKRGQDVALRCDPISGHVSLFWYQQALGQGPEFLTYFQNEAQLDKSGLPSDRFFAERPEGSVSTLKIQRTQQEDSAVYLCASSLLRPYGQGNYGYTFGSGTRLTVV.